These 23 T cell receptor beta chains originate from one sample sequenced in a study of OX40 agonist ivuxolimab in advanced cancers. Clones were read by immunoSEQ multiplex PCR, and TCRdb kept only the in-frame ones, dropping some. The repertoire holds roughly 70,000 clones, with about nine tenths as singletons. Sequences were derived from CD4+ or CD8+ T cells sorted from blood, sampled in a trial of the OX40 agonist ivuxolimab. These receptor sequences come from an adult with an advanced solid tumor such as melanoma, head and neck, liver or kidney cancer.

CDR3 sequence reads: CASSARTNQETQYF. Here the CDR3 DNA reads TGTGCCAGCAGCGCCCGGACTAATCAAGAGACCCAGTACTTC. The gene calls are TRBV7-3 and TRBJ2-5; a possible D gene is TRBD2 (6 bases). Germline V lookup: CDR1 SGHTA, CDR2 FQGTGA. This CDR3 has 14 residues. V was trimmed by 5 bases and J by 2 bases, leaving 12 bases between them.

The chain recombines TRBV10-2 with TRBJ1-4; unclear D gene. Germline CDR1 reads WSHSY; CDR2 reads SAAADI. Trimming stripped 6 bases from V and 0 bases from J, with 11 bases between. CDR3 length equals 15 residues. This chain's CDR3 is CASSGSIATNEKLFF. The DNA for the CDR3 is TGCGCCAGCAGCGGATCTATTGCAACTAATGAAAAACTGTTTTTT.

This chain connects TRBV7-9 to TRBJ2-1, with TRBD2 matching 8 bases. In germline, CDR1 is SEHNR, CDR2 FQNEAQ (reference sequence). Unmatched junction bases numbered 6, after V lost 1 base and J lost 13 bases. The CDR3 runs 13 residues. The CDR3 spells CASSLGAGGQQFF. In nucleotides, the CDR3 is TGTGCCAGCAGCTTAGGGGCGGGGGGACAACAGTTCTTC. Variable domain in full (rest from reference TRBV7-9 and TRBJ2-1): DTGVSQNPRHKITKRGQNVTFRCDPISEHNRLYWYRQTLGQGPEFLTYFQNEAQLEKSRLLSDRFSAERPKGSFSTLEIQRTEQGDSAMYLCASSLGAGGQQFFGPGTRLTVL.

In its sample, this clone was seen a few times. The V and J genes are TRBV19 and TRBJ2-3; possibly TRBD1 or TRBD2 for D (5 bases each). The V and J ends lost 5 bases and 3 bases respectively, with 12 bases between them. The CDR3 extends over 14 amino acids. Germline V lookup: CDR1 LNHDA, CDR2 SQIVND (reference sequence). CDR3 sequence reads: CASSFRGETDTQYF. DNA for the CDR3: TGTGCCAGTAGTTTCCGGGGCGAGACAGATACGCAGTATTTT. The full variable domain, completed using reference TRBV19 and TRBJ2-3, is DGGITQSPKYLFRKEGQNVTLSCEQNLNHDAMYWYRQDPGQGLRLIYYSQIVNDFQKGDIAEGYSVSREKKESFPLTVTSAQKNPTAFYLCASSFRGETDTQYFGPGTRLTVL.

Here the CDR3 reads CASSLVETQYF. In DNA form, the CDR3 reads TGTGCCAGCAGTTTGGTGGAGACCCAGTACTTC. This chain connects TRBV27 to TRBJ2-5; D call uncertain. This CDR3 contains 11 residues. The germline V gene encodes CDR1 MNHEY and CDR2 SMNVEV (reference sequence). Trimming shortened V by 3 bases and J by 5 bases, and 4 bases separated the two germline ends.

The chain joins TRBV7-2 to TRBJ1-4, with a weak D call TRBD1 (6 bases). V lost 1 base and J 8 bases, leaving 20 bases between the germline ends. The CDR3 extends over 17 amino acids. Germline CDR1 is SGHTA and CDR2 is FQGNSA. The CDR3 sequence: CASSLGTHSGAREKLFF. The CDR3 DNA sequence: TGTGCCAGCAGCTTAGGGACCCATTCGGGGGCAAGAGAAAAACTGTTTTTT.

V gene TRBV19 combines with J gene TRBJ2-5, with D perhaps TRBD2 (6 bases). Trimming shortened V by 8 bases and J by 4 bases, and 14 bases separated the two germline ends. Per germline, CDR1 LNHDA and CDR2 SQIVND (reference sequence). The CDR3 loop spans 13 amino acids. The CDR3 region has the DNA TGTGCCAGTGCATGGGACTTACGAGAGACCCAGTACTTC. It is translated as CASAWDLRETQYF. Filled out from reference TRBV19 and TRBJ2-5, the complete variable domain reads DGGITQSPKYLFRKEGQNVTLSCEQNLNHDAMYWYRQDPGQGLRLIYYSQIVNDFQKGDIAEGYSVSREKKESFPLTVTSAQKNPTAFYLCASAWDLRETQYFGPGTRLLVL.

The chain carries TRBV5-6 and TRBJ2-3; tentative D call: TRBD1 (5 bases). Germline loops: CDR1 SGHDT, CDR2 YYEEEE. The CDR3 runs 16 residues. Trimming removed 2 bases from V and 0 bases from J, with 13 bases in between. The CDR3 loop is CASSFRTPTSTDTQYF. The CDR3 region has the DNA TGTGCCAGCAGCTTCCGGACACCTACGAGCACAGATACGCAGTATTTT.

V usage is TRBV4-3 and J usage is TRBJ1-3; the D gene is possibly TRBD1 (5 bases). Germline loops: CDR1 LGHNA, CDR2 YSLEER. V was shortened by 4 bases and J by 0 bases, with 10 bases between the two germline ends. The CDR3 runs to 15 residues. The chain's CDR3 is CASSRGTDSGNTIYF. In DNA, the CDR3 is TGCGCCAGCAGCCGCGGGACGGACTCTGGAAACACCATATATTTT.

This clone appeared once. V is TRBV28 and J is TRBJ2-6; weak D call: TRBD2 (6 bases). V lost 6 bases, J lost 6 bases, and 18 bases lay in between. The germline V gene has CDR1 MDHEN and CDR2 SYDVKM. This CDR3 region has 16 residues. This chain's CDR3 is CASSAPPGGEANVLTF. DNA of the CDR3: TGTGCCAGCAGCGCCCCCCCCGGGGGTGAGGCCAACGTCCTGACTTTC.

V usage is TRBV19 and J usage is TRBJ1-4, with D uncertain. Trimming removed 10 bases from V and 7 bases from J, with 19 bases in between. Germline CDR1 and CDR2: LNHDA and SQIVND (reference sequence). This CDR3 is built from 14 residues. The CDR3 nucleotides read TGTGCCACCCCAAGGCAGATCCCCACTGAAAAACTGTTTTTT. The encoded protein is CATPRQIPTEKLFF.

The rearrangement uses TRBV29-1 and TRBJ1-1; tentatively, D is TRBD1 (6 bases). The germline V gene has CDR1 SQVTM and CDR2 ANQGSEA. The CDR3 covers 13 residues. V was pared by 6 bases and J by 7 bases, with 18 bases between. CDR3 protein: CSVRGGALVEAFF. DNA of the CDR3: TGCAGCGTACGAGGGGGGGCGTTAGTTGAAGCTTTCTTT. The full variable domain, with the rest looked up from reference TRBV29-1 and TRBJ1-1, is SAVISQKPSRDICQRGTSLTIQCQVDSQVTMMFWYRQQPGQSLTLIATANQGSEATYESGFVIDKFPISRPNLTFSTLTVSNMSPEDSSIYLCSVRGGALVEAFFGQGTRLTVV.

This rearrangement joins TRBV29-1 to TRBJ1-4; D unresolved. This CDR3 has 13 amino acids. Trimming removed 4 bases at V and 3 bases at J, with 9 bases between. The V gene's germline CDR1 is SQVTM and CDR2 ANQGSEA. CDR3 bases: TGCAGCGTTGCGGGTCTCCCTAATGAAAAACTGTTTTTT. It specifies CSVAGLPNEKLFF.

The genes are TRBV19 and TRBJ2-7; 7 bases are shared with TRBD2. This CDR3 is built from 14 residues. Per the germline V gene, CDR1 is LNHDA and CDR2 is SQIVND (reference sequence). The V segment lost 3 bases and the J segment 0 bases; nucleotides outside the gene matches: 2. CDR3 in amino acids: CASSMRGISYEQYF. CDR3 DNA: TGTGCCAGTAGTATGCGGGGGATCTCCTACGAGCAGTACTTC.

The V and J genes are TRBV19 and TRBJ1-1; D remains ambiguous. This CDR3 spans 16 amino acids. CDR1 and CDR2 from the germline V gene are LNHDA and SQIVND (reference sequence). The V and J ends lost 9 bases and 0 bases respectively, with 20 bases between them. CDR3 region: CASQLGIGLMNTEAFF. The CDR3 DNA sequence: TGTGCCAGCCAACTGGGCATTGGATTAATGAACACTGAAGCTTTCTTT.

This clone has just one count. The chain recombines TRBV9 with TRBJ2-7; D may be TRBD2 (5 bases). V lost 0 bases and J 3 bases, leaving 16 bases between the germline ends. The CDR3 sequence is 16 residues long. Germline CDR1 reads SGDLS; CDR2 reads YYNGEE. The CDR3 is CASSVDPWEKNYEQYF. CDR3 DNA sequence: TGTGCCAGCAGCGTAGACCCCTGGGAGAAGAACTACGAGCAGTACTTC.

The CDR3 spells CASFLRESGNEKLFF. Written as DNA, the CDR3 is TGCGCCAGCTTCCTCCGGGAGAGCGGGAATGAAAAACTGTTTTTT. The rearrangement joins TRBV5-1 to TRBJ1-4; D remains unclear. The ends were cut back, 7 bases at V and 5 bases at J, with 18 bases in the middle. CDR1 is SGHRS, CDR2 YFSETQ, per germline. The CDR3 consists of 15 residues.

The rearrangement uses TRBV25-1 and TRBJ2-7; D gene uncertain. CDR3 length: 12 amino acids. The V gene's germline CDR1 is MGHDK and CDR2 SYGVNS. Deletions cut 3 bases from V and 4 bases from J, with 7 bases between. The CDR3 sequence: CASSETLYEQYF. DNA of the CDR3: TGTGCCAGCAGTGAGACCCTATACGAGCAGTACTTC.

J is TRBJ1-4 and V is TRBV27, with D possibly TRBD1 on 5 matching bases. The V and J ends lost 0 bases and 4 bases respectively, with 6 bases between them. The CDR3 is 14 residues long. CDR1 is MNHEY and CDR2 is SMNVEV in the germline V gene (reference sequence). CDR3 DNA: TGTGCCAGCAGTTTATCCGACAGTAATGAAAAACTGTTTTTT. Encoded protein: CASSLSDSNEKLFF. Looking up the rest from reference TRBV27 and TRBJ1-4 gives the full variable domain: EAQVTQNPRYLITVTGKKLTVTCSQNMNHEYMSWYRQDPGLGLRQIYYSMNVEVTDKGDVPEGYKVSRKEKRNFPLILESPSPNQTSLYFCASSLSDSNEKLFFGSGTQLSVL.

The chain is built from TRBV28 and TRBJ1-1, with 7 nucleotides matching TRBD1. Germline V CDR1 and CDR2: MDHEN, SYDVKM. The trim removed 6 bases at V and 3 bases at J, leaving 16 bases unmatched. The CDR3 is made up of 17 amino acids. This chain's CDR3 is CASSSIDRAIVDTEAFF. The CDR3 bases are TGTGCCAGCAGCTCGATTGACAGGGCGATAGTGGACACTGAAGCTTTCTTT. The variable domain in full, completed from reference TRBV28 and TRBJ1-1, reads DVKVTQSSRYLVKRTGEKVFLECVQDMDHENMFWYRQDPGLGLRLIYFSYDVKMKEKGDIPEGYSVSREKKERFSLILESASTNQTSMYLCASSSIDRAIVDTEAFFGQGTRLTVV.

The chain couples TRBV7-8 to TRBJ2-1; no reliable D call. Germline CDR1 SGHVS, CDR2 FQNEAQ. Deletions cut 1 base from V and 10 bases from J, with 8 bases between. This CDR3 comprises 12 residues. In DNA form, the CDR3 reads TGTGCCAGCAGCTTAGTCACTGCCGAGCAGTTCTTC. Residues: CASSLVTAEQFF. The whole variable domain, remainder taken from reference TRBV7-8 and TRBJ2-1, is GAGVSQSPRYKVAKRGQDVALRCDPISGHVSLFWYQQALGQGPEFLTYFQNEAQLDKSGLPSDRFFAERPEGSVSTLKIQRTQQEDSAVYLCASSLVTAEQFFGPGTRLTVL.

The CDR3 spells CASSLEGQINQPQHF. The DNA of the CDR3 is TGCGCCAGCAGCTTGGAGGGACAGATCAATCAGCCCCAGCATTTT. The V call is TRBV5-1, the J call TRBJ1-5; 7 bases align to TRBD1. V lost 0 bases, J lost 3 bases, and 3 bases stayed unmatched. CDR1 and CDR2 (germline): SGHRS, YFSETQ. The CDR3 loop spans 15 amino acids.

The chain combines TRBV27 with TRBJ1-1; TRBD1 matches at 7 bases. There are 15 residues in the CDR3. Unmatched junction bases numbered 3, after V lost 1 base and J lost 1 base. Germline V gene lookup returns CDR1 MNHEY and CDR2 SMNVEV (reference sequence). DNA for the CDR3: TGTGCCAGCAGTTTATTGTGGGACAGGAACACTGAAGCTTTCTTT. Translation: CASSLLWDRNTEAFF.